This entry concerns a single T cell receptor beta chain. Its matching antigen is unknown. The data belong to a study of cytomegalovirus exposure and HLA in healthy donors. Study-wide context: Early released data had tens of millions of unique TCRs, all coming from HLA-typed donors.

Healthy bone marrow donors made up the donor group. V lost 3 bases and J lost 7, with 21 bases in between. The CDR3 runs to 17 residues. Germline values: CDR1 MNHEY, CDR2 SMNVEV (reference sequence). Findings of the study overall: Most CMV-associated TCR beta chains appeared HLA-restricted in a later analysis. CMV serostatus was the sole immune exposure information available.

With 60 Vbeta and 13 Jbeta primers, the PCR was carried out. Clones were sequenced by immunoSEQ multiplex PCR, and TCRdb holds only the in-frame ones, with some missing. The sample lists 150,000 to 200,000 clones; around 78% were seen once. This chain joins TRBV27 and TRBJ1-4, with TRBD1 as a possible D gene (6 bases). The material sequenced was PBMCs. This sequence was found in a woman aged 40 to 50 in good health and CMV-seronegative. This CDR3 is CASSFWGGASLGEKLFF. The CDR3 nucleotides read TGTGCCAGCAGTTTTTGGGGGGGCGCAAGTTTGGGTGAAAAACTGTTTTTT.